The 8 T cell receptor beta chains below come from one sample, sequenced in a study of blood T cell repertoires in COVID-19. Profiled with immunoSEQ multiplex PCR; TCRdb holds only in-frame clones, not every one. The sample shows fewer than 350,000 clones, about 90% of them seen only once. The sequencing sample was made of peripheral blood. These receptors were collected from a woman aged 25 to 45 with COVID-19, enrolled during active disease.

This chain links TRBV18 with TRBJ1-1; the D gene is possibly TRBD1 (6 bases). The V end was cut by 6 bases, the J end by 2 bases, with 13 bases between. This CDR3 is built from 14 residues. Germline V gene sequence: CDR1 KGHSH, CDR2 LQKENI. CDR3 in DNA: TGTGCCAGCTCCCGGGGACAAGGAAACACTGAAGCTTTCTTT. It is translated as CASSRGQGNTEAFF.

The V gene is TRBV5-1, the J gene TRBJ2-5, with D perhaps TRBD2 (6 bases). The CDR3 is made up of 12 amino acids. Trimming pared 1 base from V and 7 bases from J, leaving 8 bases between. Germline lookup yields CDR1 SGHRS and CDR2 YFSETQ. CDR3: CASSLQGGTQYF. CDR3 coding DNA: TGCGCCAGCAGCTTGCAGGGAGGGACCCAGTACTTC.

V usage is TRBV5-3 and J usage is TRBJ1-3; perhaps TRBD1 as D (5 bases). TRBV5-3 is an ORF, with its function uncertain. Trimming stripped 1 base from V and 4 bases from J, with 12 bases between. The CDR3 runs to 15 residues. The chain's CDR3 is CARSLRGGRGNTIYF. CDR3 DNA: TGTGCCAGAAGCTTGAGGGGCGGGAGAGGAAACACCATATATTTT.

The J gene is TRBJ2-7, the V gene TRBV5-1; TRBD1 is a possible D gene (6 bases). The CDR3 length is 14 residues. With 4 bases removed from V and 0 bases from J, the gap between germline ends came to 11 bases. Germline CDR1 reads SGHRS; CDR2 reads YFSETQ. CDR3 in DNA: TGCGCCAGCAGCCTCGGACAGAGCTCCTACGAGCAGTACTTC. Translated: CASSLGQSSYEQYF.

This sequence joins TRBV6-5 and TRBJ1-2; tentatively, D is TRBD1 (6 bases). CDR3 length equals 13 residues. V shed 6 bases and J shed 6 bases, with 14 bases lying between them. CDR1 is MNHEY, CDR2 SVGAGI, per germline. The CDR3 DNA reads TGTGCCAGCAGGTACCAGGACAGCAATGGCTACACCTTC. This translates into CASRYQDSNGYTF.

The table lists this clone with a count of one. The CDR3 here is CASSLGHSSYNSPLHF. For the CDR3, the DNA is TGTGCCAGCAGCTTGGGTCACAGCTCCTATAATTCACCCCTCCACTTT. The rearrangement joins TRBV5-4 to TRBJ1-6; unclear D gene. Trimming removed 0 bases from V and 0 bases from J, with 7 bases in between. Germline CDR1 is SGHNT and CDR2 is YYREEE (reference sequence). CDR3 length equals 16 residues.

The genes are TRBV18 and TRBJ1-4; 7 nucleotides match TRBD1. Germline-derived CDR1 and CDR2 are KGHSH and LQKENI. The CDR3 spans 16 residues. V lost 2 bases and J lost 3; bases outside the gene matches: 6. CDR3 loop: CASSPSRQGANEKLFF. The DNA for the CDR3 is TGTGCCAGCTCACCATCGAGACAGGGCGCTAATGAAAAACTGTTTTTT. Complete variable domain (other parts from reference TRBV18 and TRBJ1-4): NAGVMQNPRHLVRRRGQEARLRCSPMKGHSHVYWYRQLPEEGLKFMVYLQKENIIDESGMPKERFSAEFPKEGPSILRIQQVVRGDSAAYFCASSPSRQGANEKLFFGSGTQLSVL.

This clone was seen a handful of times. V is TRBV19 and J is TRBJ2-3; D might be TRBD1 (6 bases). The CDR3 spans 15 residues. Per the germline V gene, CDR1 is LNHDA and CDR2 is SQIVND (reference sequence). V was cut by 7 bases and J by 2 bases, with 16 bases left in between. The CDR3 is CASTRGRGLTDTQYF. The CDR3 nucleotides are TGTGCCAGTACCCGGGGCAGGGGCCTCACAGATACGCAGTATTTT.